The rows below give T cell receptor beta chains drawn from one sample of a study of cytomegalovirus exposure and HLA in healthy donors. Sequencing used immunoSEQ multiplex PCR; TCRdb keeps in-frame clones, though not all of them. This sample has 150,000 to 200,000 clones; 86% occur once, and the top ten carry about 1.6%. Sequencing was performed on PBMCs. All receptors derive from a woman aged 18-35 years in good health and CMV-seronegative. CDR3s include the opening cysteine and the closing phenylalanine or tryptophan. A D gene is named only where the DNA matches it firmly. Clone size, where shown, is once, few, many, or a class for clones that have expanded.

v_call: TRBV6-5
d_call: .
clone_size: once
j_call: TRBJ2-7
cdr3_aa: CASSYGGFNSYEQYF
cdr3_nt: TGTGCCAGCAGTTACGGGGGGTTTAACTCCTACGAGCAGTACTTC

v_call: TRBV29-1
d_call: .
clone_size: .
j_call: TRBJ2-7
cdr3_aa: CSVRGDSYEQYF
cdr3_nt: TGCAGCGTACGGGGAGACTCCTACGAGCAGTACTTC

v_call: TRBV30
d_call: .
clone_size: .
j_call: TRBJ1-2
cdr3_aa: CAWSTTGYGYTF
cdr3_nt: TGTGCCTGGAGTACGACAGGATATGGCTACACCTTC

v_call: TRBV7-6
d_call: .
clone_size: .
j_call: TRBJ2-5
cdr3_aa: CASSQPLTGEGQETQYF
cdr3_nt: TGTGCCAGCAGCCAACCTCTGACAGGAGAAGGCCAAGAGACCCAGTACTTC

v_call: TRBV27
d_call: .
clone_size: .
j_call: TRBJ2-3
cdr3_aa: CASSFLEVYPGRTDTQYF
cdr3_nt: TGTGCCAGCAGTTTCCTTGAAGTCTATCCAGGGAGGACAGATACGCAGTATTTT

v_call: TRBV13
d_call: .
clone_size: few
j_call: TRBJ1-2
cdr3_aa: CASSSSVKTVNYGYTF
cdr3_nt: TGTGCCAGCAGCTCCTCAGTCAAGACAGTCAACTATGGCTACACCTTC

v_call: TRBV1
d_call: .
clone_size: once
j_call: TRBJ2-5
cdr3_aa: CTSSQITGQETQYF
cdr3_nt: TGCACCAGCAGCCAAATCACGGGGCAAGAGACCCAGTACTTC

v_call: TRBV6-1
d_call: TRBD2
clone_size: few
j_call: TRBJ2-7
cdr3_aa: CASSTSGNFYEQYF
cdr3_nt: TGTGCCAGCAGTACTAGCGGGAATTTCTACGAGCAGTACTTC

v_call: TRBV29-1
d_call: TRBD1
clone_size: once
j_call: TRBJ1-1
cdr3_aa: CSGRTGGITEAFF
cdr3_nt: TGCAGCGGCCGTACAGGGGGCATCACTGAAGCTTTCTTT

v_call: TRBV19
d_call: .
clone_size: .
j_call: TRBJ2-6
cdr3_aa: CASSIVSSGANVLTF
cdr3_nt: TGTGCCAGTAGTATAGTCAGCTCTGGGGCCAACGTCCTGACTTTC

v_call: TRBV5-1
d_call: TRBD1
clone_size: .
j_call: TRBJ1-1
cdr3_aa: CASSLQGARSEAFF
cdr3_nt: TGCGCCAGCAGCTTACAGGGGGCTCGGTCTGAAGCTTTCTTT

v_call: TRBV13
d_call: .
clone_size: .
j_call: TRBJ2-2
cdr3_aa: CASSLGGRRRRHTGELFF
cdr3_nt: TGTGCCAGCAGCTTAGGAGGCCGTCGTCGCAGGCACACCGGGGAGCTGTTTTTT

v_call: TRBV7-6
d_call: TRBD2
clone_size: .
j_call: TRBJ2-5
cdr3_aa: CASSVNPSGSGETQYF
cdr3_nt: TGTGCCAGCAGCGTAAACCCTAGCGGGAGCGGAGAGACCCAGTACTTC

v_call: TRBV25-1
d_call: TRBD1
clone_size: .
j_call: TRBJ1-3
cdr3_aa: CASSGPGTGFGNTIYF
cdr3_nt: TGTGCCAGCAGTGGACCGGGGACAGGGTTTGGAAACACCATATATTTT

v_call: TRBV5-1
d_call: TRBD1
clone_size: .
j_call: TRBJ2-7
cdr3_aa: CASSAGQVRYEQYF
cdr3_nt: TGCGCCAGCAGCGCGGGACAGGTGAGATACGAGCAGTACTTC

v_call: TRBV2
d_call: .
clone_size: .
j_call: TRBJ1-5
cdr3_aa: CASGGWNQPQHF
cdr3_nt: TGTGCCAGCGGAGGGTGGAATCAGCCCCAGCATTTT

v_call: TRBV28
d_call: .
clone_size: .
j_call: TRBJ2-7
cdr3_aa: CASSFSDTESYEQYF
cdr3_nt: TGTGCCAGCAGTTTTTCGGACACCGAATCCTACGAGCAGTACTTC

v_call: TRBV15
d_call: .
clone_size: .
j_call: TRBJ1-5
cdr3_aa: CATSRASGGAGLGQPQHF
cdr3_nt: TGTGCCACCAGCAGAGCCTCGGGGGGCGCGGGATTAGGACAGCCCCAGCATTTT

v_call: TRBV19
d_call: .
clone_size: .
j_call: TRBJ1-3
cdr3_aa: CASSEDSYSGNTIYF
cdr3_nt: TGTGCCAGTAGTGAAGACAGTTACTCTGGAAACACCATATATTTT

v_call: TRBV11-3
d_call: TRBD2
clone_size: .
j_call: TRBJ2-5
cdr3_aa: CASSSGGATETQYF
cdr3_nt: TGTGCCAGCAGCTCCGGGGGGGCCACAGAGACCCAGTACTTC

v_call: TRBV4-2
d_call: .
clone_size: .
j_call: TRBJ2-1
cdr3_aa: CASSLFGGPSDEQFF
cdr3_nt: TGTGCCAGCAGCCTTTTTGGGGGCCCTTCGGATGAGCAGTTCTTC

v_call: TRBV18
d_call: .
clone_size: .
j_call: TRBJ2-5
cdr3_aa: CASSPLLDSETQYF
cdr3_nt: TGTGCCAGCTCACCTTTATTAGACTCCGAGACCCAGTACTTC

v_call: TRBV20-1
d_call: TRBD1
clone_size: .
j_call: TRBJ1-1
cdr3_aa: CSARETGRAFF
cdr3_nt: TGCAGTGCTAGAGAGACAGGGAGAGCTTTCTTT

v_call: TRBV29-1
d_call: .
clone_size: .
j_call: TRBJ2-5
cdr3_aa: CSVQGSPKETQYF
cdr3_nt: TGCAGCGTTCAGGGTAGCCCTAAAGAGACCCAGTACTTC

v_call: TRBV6-6
d_call: TRBD1
clone_size: few
j_call: TRBJ1-2
cdr3_aa: CASRRQGGWDYGYTF
cdr3_nt: TGTGCCAGCAGGCGACAGGGTGGGTGGGACTATGGCTACACCTTC

v_call: TRBV2
d_call: .
clone_size: .
j_call: TRBJ1-6
cdr3_aa: CASSEPGVSYNSPLHF
cdr3_nt: TGTGCCAGCAGTGAACCCGGGGTTTCCTATAATTCACCCCTCCACTTT

v_call: TRBV14
d_call: .
clone_size: .
j_call: TRBJ2-7
cdr3_aa: CASSQDRTYEQYF
cdr3_nt: TGTGCCAGCAGCCAAGACAGGACCTACGAGCAGTACTTC

v_call: TRBV5-1
d_call: .
clone_size: once
j_call: TRBJ2-7
cdr3_aa: CASSLEGSTGQYF
cdr3_nt: TGCGCCAGCAGCTTGGAGGGCTCGACAGGCCAGTACTTC

v_call: TRBV11-3
d_call: .
clone_size: .
j_call: TRBJ2-5
cdr3_aa: CASSPDSGQETQYF
cdr3_nt: TGTGCCAGCAGCCCGGACTCTGGTCAAGAGACCCAGTACTTC

v_call: TRBV10-3
d_call: TRBD2
clone_size: .
j_call: TRBJ2-5
cdr3_aa: CAARTSGSVGETQYF
cdr3_nt: TGTGCCGCCCGGACTAGCGGGAGCGTAGGGGAGACCCAGTACTTC

v_call: TRBV7-9
d_call: TRBD1
clone_size: .
j_call: TRBJ1-2
cdr3_aa: CASWGTGEVDYGYTF
cdr3_nt: TGTGCCAGCTGGGGAACAGGGGAGGTTGACTATGGCTACACCTTC

v_call: TRBV10-1
d_call: .
clone_size: .
j_call: TRBJ1-2
cdr3_aa: CASSESGRDYGYTF
cdr3_nt: TGCGCCAGCAGTGAGTCGGGCAGAGACTATGGCTACACCTTC

v_call: TRBV18
d_call: .
clone_size: .
j_call: TRBJ2-1
cdr3_aa: CASSTGSNNEQFF
cdr3_nt: TGTGCCAGCTCAACCGGGAGCAACAATGAGCAGTTCTTC

v_call: TRBV7-9
d_call: .
clone_size: .
j_call: TRBJ2-5
cdr3_aa: CASSLVGAGETQYF
cdr3_nt: TGTGCCAGCAGCTTAGTTGGTGCAGGAGAGACCCAGTACTTC

v_call: TRBV4-1
d_call: .
clone_size: .
j_call: TRBJ1-3
cdr3_aa: CASSRDRNTIYF
cdr3_nt: TGCGCCAGCAGCCGGGACAGAAACACCATATATTTT

v_call: TRBV30
d_call: .
clone_size: .
j_call: TRBJ2-3
cdr3_aa: CAWSRSVSTDTQYF
cdr3_nt: TGTGCCTGGAGCCGTAGCGTCAGCACAGATACGCAGTATTTT

v_call: TRBV5-1
d_call: .
clone_size: .
j_call: TRBJ1-4
cdr3_aa: CASSLIGQGFEKLFF
cdr3_nt: TGCGCCAGCAGCTTGATCGGGCAGGGTTTCGAAAAACTGTTTTTT

v_call: TRBV5-1
d_call: TRBD1
clone_size: .
j_call: TRBJ1-4
cdr3_aa: CASSPGQGASEKLFF
cdr3_nt: TGCGCCAGCAGCCCCGGACAGGGGGCGAGTGAAAAACTGTTTTTT

v_call: TRBV9
d_call: .
clone_size: .
j_call: TRBJ1-5
cdr3_aa: CASSVSGSGGQPQHF
cdr3_nt: TGTGCCAGCAGCGTCTCGGGATCGGGGGGTCAGCCCCAGCATTTT

v_call: TRBV5-1
d_call: .
clone_size: .
j_call: TRBJ2-7
cdr3_aa: CASHQTGNSYEQYF
cdr3_nt: TGCGCCAGCCATCAAACAGGGAACTCCTACGAGCAGTACTTC

v_call: TRBV27
d_call: TRBD1
clone_size: .
j_call: TRBJ1-5
cdr3_aa: CASSDTGGGNQPQHF
cdr3_nt: TGTGCCAGCAGTGACACAGGGGGCGGCAATCAGCCCCAGCATTTT

v_call: TRBV6-1
d_call: TRBD1
clone_size: once
j_call: TRBJ1-5
cdr3_aa: CASSEVVTGEVSQPQHF
cdr3_nt: TGTGCCAGCAGTGAAGTAGTAACAGGGGAGGTTTCTCAGCCCCAGCATTTT

v_call: TRBV4-1
d_call: .
clone_size: .
j_call: TRBJ2-1
cdr3_aa: CASSQVRLASNEQFF
cdr3_nt: TGCGCCAGCAGCCAAGTACGGCTAGCGTCCAATGAGCAGTTCTTC

v_call: TRBV6-5
d_call: .
clone_size: .
j_call: TRBJ1-2
cdr3_aa: CASSYSGAYGYTF
cdr3_nt: TGTGCCAGCAGTTACTCGGGAGCCTATGGCTACACCTTC

v_call: TRBV5-8
d_call: TRBD1
clone_size: .
j_call: TRBJ1-5
cdr3_aa: CASRGQGSQPQHF
cdr3_nt: TGTGCCAGCAGGGGACAGGGTAGCCAGCCCCAGCATTTT

v_call: TRBV27
d_call: .
clone_size: .
j_call: TRBJ2-7
cdr3_aa: CASSSVVWGGYEQYF
cdr3_nt: TGTGCCAGCAGTTCCGTAGTGTGGGGAGGCTACGAGCAGTACTTC

v_call: TRBV19
d_call: TRBD1
clone_size: .
j_call: TRBJ1-2
cdr3_aa: CASSTDRGGSYGYTF
cdr3_nt: TGTGCCAGTAGTACGGACAGGGGAGGCAGCTATGGCTACACCTTC

v_call: TRBV10-3
d_call: TRBD1
clone_size: once
j_call: TRBJ1-1
cdr3_aa: CAISNRGEVAFF
cdr3_nt: TGTGCCATCAGTAACAGGGGGGAGGTGGCTTTCTTT

v_call: TRBV5-4
d_call: TRBD2
clone_size: .
j_call: TRBJ2-7
cdr3_aa: CASSTRTGTRIYEQYF
cdr3_nt: TGTGCCAGCAGCACCCGAACCGGGACTAGAATCTACGAGCAGTACTTC

v_call: TRBV18
d_call: TRBD1
clone_size: .
j_call: TRBJ1-5
cdr3_aa: CASSPRQGSQPQHF
cdr3_nt: TGTGCCAGCTCACCGAGACAGGGGAGTCAGCCCCAGCATTTT

v_call: TRBV11-3
d_call: .
clone_size: .
j_call: TRBJ2-1
cdr3_aa: CASSLEGGSPQFF
cdr3_nt: TGTGCCAGCAGCTTGGAGGGGGGGTCCCCGCAGTTCTTC

v_call: TRBV7-2
d_call: TRBD1
clone_size: .
j_call: TRBJ1-4
cdr3_aa: CASSPSGQKNEKLFF
cdr3_nt: TGTGCCAGCAGCCCCTCGGGACAGAAAAATGAAAAACTGTTTTTT

v_call: TRBV2
d_call: .
clone_size: few
j_call: TRBJ1-6
cdr3_aa: CASSEAGTQGSPLHF
cdr3_nt: TGTGCCAGCAGTGAGGCCGGGACACAAGGTTCACCCCTCCACTTT

v_call: TRBV11-2
d_call: .
clone_size: .
j_call: TRBJ1-1
cdr3_aa: CASSTGLNTEAFF
cdr3_nt: TGTGCCAGCAGTACAGGGCTAAACACTGAAGCTTTCTTT

v_call: TRBV5-5
d_call: TRBD2
clone_size: .
j_call: TRBJ2-1
cdr3_aa: CASGGGGPYNEQFF
cdr3_nt: TGTGCCAGCGGCGGCGGGGGGCCTTACAATGAGCAGTTCTTC